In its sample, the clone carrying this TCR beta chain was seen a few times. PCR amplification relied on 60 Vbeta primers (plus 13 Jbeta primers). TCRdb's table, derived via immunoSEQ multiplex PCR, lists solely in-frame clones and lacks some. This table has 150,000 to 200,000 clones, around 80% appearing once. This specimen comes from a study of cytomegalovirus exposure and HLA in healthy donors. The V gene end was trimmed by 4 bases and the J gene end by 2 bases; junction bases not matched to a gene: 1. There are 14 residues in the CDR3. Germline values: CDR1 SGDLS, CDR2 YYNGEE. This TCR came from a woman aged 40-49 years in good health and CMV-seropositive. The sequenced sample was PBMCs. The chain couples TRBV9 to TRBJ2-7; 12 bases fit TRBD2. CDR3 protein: CASSLAGGPYEQYF. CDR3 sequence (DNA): TGTGCCAGCAGCCTAGCGGGAGGGCCCTACGAGCAGTACTTC.